These 28 T cell receptor beta chains were all obtained from the same sample, sequenced in a study of blood T cells in healthy people across ages (dated by TCRdb to 2014 to 2015). The library was generated by 5' RACE. Sequencing used an Illumina HiSeq 2500. A second PCR of about 6 to 12 cycles was run with a J-beta primer mix and a sample-barcoded 5' primer. The raw public data were reprocessed by TCRdb itself: fastp quality trimming at Q25, MiXCR clonotype calling, in-frame beta chains only. Identical CDR3 proteins give one entry, which carries the most common genes and DNA. The sample yields 950,000 to 1,200,000 distinct CDR3 sequences; 35% to 40% were counted once. The top ten constitute approximately 14% of the sample. Sequencing input: blood. The receptors were gathered from a young man in good health.

This clonotype was picked up a small number of times. The rearrangement joins TRBV5-6 to TRBJ1-6; 8 nucleotides agree with TRBD1. The V and J ends lost 3 bases and 7 bases, in that order; junction bases with no gene match: 9. CDR1 SGHDT and CDR2 YYEEEE come from the germline V gene. This CDR3 contains 16 residues. CDR3 residues: CASSSRTGILNSPLHF. The CDR3 nucleotides read TGTGCCAGCAGCTCAAGGACAGGGATTTTGAATTCACCCCTCCACTTT.

In this sample, this clonotype turned up a few times. The genes are TRBV12-3 or TRBV12-4 and TRBJ1-2; a weak D match, TRBD1 (5 bases). Trimming stripped 3 bases from V and 8 bases from J, with 19 bases between. The CDR3 extends over 15 amino acids. CDR3 DNA sequence: TGTGCCAGCAGTTTGACGGGGGAACAACTATGGGGCTACACCTTC. Translated: CASSLTGEQLWGYTF.

Only a few counts were recorded for this clonotype. The gene calls are TRBV4-1 and TRBJ2-1, with 11 bases matching TRBD2. CDR3 length: 13 amino acids. Germline-derived CDR1 and CDR2 are MGHRA and YSYEKL. V shed 10 bases, J shed 3 bases, and the junction held 2 bases outside the gene matches. CDR3 DNA: TGCGCCATAGGGACTAGCGGCTACAATGAGCAGTTCTTC. Translating gives CAIGTSGYNEQFF.

The table lists this clonotype with a count of one. This chain links TRBV9 with TRBJ2-4; 9 bases are a match to TRBD1. This CDR3 has 16 amino acids. V shed 3 bases, J shed 13 bases, and the junction held 17 bases outside the gene matches. Looked up from germline, CDR1 is SGDLS and CDR2 is YYNGEE. CDR3 DNA sequence: TGTGCCAGCAGCGCGGAACCGGGACAGGGCTCCAATGAGCAGTACTTC. It codes for CASSAEPGQGSNEQYF.

The chain couples TRBV12-3 or TRBV12-4 to TRBJ2-7; D possibly corresponds to TRBD2 (6 bases). The CDR3 has 14 amino acids. The ends were cut back, 5 bases at V and 0 bases at J, with 11 bases in the middle. As DNA, the CDR3 is TGTGCCAGCAGTCGGGACTCACGCTCCTACGAGCAGTACTTC. Residues: CASSRDSRSYEQYF.

V gene TRBV27 combines with J gene TRBJ2-1; 7 positions agree with TRBD1. This CDR3 is 14 amino acids long. Trimming took 4 bases from V and 8 from J; bases not matched to a gene: 8. In germline, CDR1 is MNHEY, CDR2 SMNVEV (reference sequence). Here the CDR3 reads CASSSRPQGHEQFF. In DNA form, the CDR3 reads TGTGCCAGCAGTTCTAGACCACAGGGGCATGAGCAGTTCTTC.

This clonotype was seen ten or more times. The chain combines TRBV12-3 or TRBV12-4 with TRBJ2-5; 16 bases map to TRBD2. V trimming: 5 bases; J trimming: 5 bases; junction bases outside the gene matches: 5. This CDR3 spans 16 amino acids. Here the CDR3 reads CASSPPGLAGGETQYF. Written as DNA, the CDR3 is TGTGCCAGCAGTCCTCCGGGACTAGCGGGGGGGGAGACCCAGTACTTC.

In regard to this clonotype: This sequence may be a read error, since a much larger clone differs from it by one base. The rearrangement uses TRBV7-8 and TRBJ2-7; D is possibly TRBD2 (6 bases). CDR1 and CDR2 from the germline V gene are SGHVS and FQNEAQ. The length of the CDR3 is 17 residues. CDR3 bases: TGTGTCAGCAGCTTAGTACCCGGGACTGAGAGCTCCTACGAGCAGTACTTC. This sequence encodes CVSSLVPGTESSYEQYF.

This chain connects TRBV7-8 to TRBJ2-1; D possibly corresponds to TRBD1 (5 bases). Germline CDR1 is SGHVS and CDR2 is FQNEAQ. CDR3 length equals 16 residues. V lost 0 bases and J lost 0, with 9 bases in between. The CDR3 DNA is TGTGCCAGCAGCTTAGCGGAAGGGGACTCCTACAATGAGCAGTTCTTC. Protein: CASSLAEGDSYNEQFF.

The chain links TRBV6-1 to TRBJ2-7; the D is unclear. The CDR3 loop spans 9 amino acids. The V gene's germline CDR1 is MNHNS and CDR2 SASEGT. Deletions cut 9 bases from V and 12 bases from J, with 12 bases between. The CDR3 is CARMAPSYF. The CDR3 nucleotides read TGTGCCAGGATGGCCCCGTCGTACTTC.

The genes are TRBV28 and TRBJ1-5, with 10 bases aligning to TRBD1. J lost 2 bases, V lost 7 bases, and 8 bases had no gene match. CDR1 is MDHEN and CDR2 is SYDVKM in the germline V gene. There are 16 residues in the CDR3. CDR3 in DNA: TGTGCCAGCACCCCCTTTGGGACAGGGGGCAATCAGCCCCAGCATTTT. Protein sequence: CASTPFGTGGNQPQHF.

The V call is TRBV20-1, the J call TRBJ1-2; 9 bases are shared with TRBD1. V was clipped by 3 bases and J by 4 bases; unmatched bases: 9. The CDR3 sequence is 15 residues long. Germline loops: CDR1 DFQATT, CDR2 SNEGSKA (reference sequence). CDR3 sequence: CSASKDGTGFYGYTF. CDR3 DNA sequence: TGCAGTGCTAGTAAAGATGGGACAGGGTTCTATGGCTACACCTTC.

The CDR3 DNA follows: TGTGCCAGCAGCACCAGTTCCTACAATGAGCAGTTCTTC. Its translation: CASSTSSYNEQFF. The chain has TRBV7-9 and TRBJ2-1; D is undetermined. The CDR3 contains 13 residues. Germline V gene sequence: CDR1 SEHNR, CDR2 FQNEAQ (reference sequence). V was shortened by 5 bases and J by 1 base, with 6 bases between the two germline ends.

At least ten counts were recorded for this clonotype. J is TRBJ2-7 and V is TRBV29-1; D may match TRBD1 or TRBD2 (5 bases each). V was cut by 6 bases and J by 5 bases, with 11 bases left in between. The CDR3 consists of 11 residues. Germline V gene lookup returns CDR1 SQVTM and CDR2 ANQGSEA. In nucleotides, the CDR3 is TGCAGCGTCTCCCGGGACGACGAGCAGTACTTC. Translating gives CSVSRDDEQYF.

This clonotype occurred a few times. The V call is TRBV20-1, the J call TRBJ1-1; a possible D gene is TRBD1 (6 bases). Per germline, CDR1 DFQATT and CDR2 SNEGSKA (reference sequence). Trimming took off 0 bases at V and 7 bases at J, with 15 bases between the two ends. The CDR3 is 14 amino acids. The CDR3 is CSARDPAGDFEAFF. The CDR3 nucleotides read TGCAGTGCTAGAGACCCCGCAGGGGACTTTGAAGCTTTCTTT.

This clonotype was counted between two and nine times. The chain combines TRBV7-9 with TRBJ2-1, with 8 bases matching TRBD2. This CDR3 region has 18 residues. V lost 5 bases and J lost 0; bases outside the gene matches: 12. The germline V gene has CDR1 SEHNR and CDR2 FQNEAQ (reference sequence). The CDR3 spells CASSRVWAGGYSYNEQFF. The CDR3 DNA reads TGTGCCAGCAGCAGGGTTTGGGCGGGGGGATACTCCTACAATGAGCAGTTCTTC.

The V call is TRBV12-3 or TRBV12-4, the J call TRBJ2-3; TRBD2 might be the D (5 bases). The CDR3 sequence is 12 residues long. Trimming took off 6 bases at V and 4 bases at J, with 8 bases between the two ends. In DNA form, the CDR3 reads TGTGCCAGCAGCGGACTCGCAGATACGCAGTATTTT. Translated: CASSGLADTQYF.

The chain uses TRBV12-3 or TRBV12-4 and TRBJ2-7; tentatively, D is TRBD1 (6 bases). TRBJ2-5 matches the DNA end more closely, so the J call is doubtful. The CDR3 has 14 amino acids. The CDR3 coding sequence is TGTGCCAGCAGCGCCGACAGGACTGGGATGACCCAGTACTTC. It specifies CASSADRTGMTQYF.

In this sample, this clonotype turned up many times. The V gene is TRBV29-1, the J gene TRBJ1-2, with D unresolved. With 2 bases removed from V and 7 bases from J, the gap between germline ends came to 20 bases. The CDR3 sequence is 15 residues long. CDR1 SQVTM and CDR2 ANQGSEA come from the germline V gene. CDR3 sequence reads: CSVETFDPSVGGYTF. In nucleotides, the CDR3 is TGCAGCGTTGAAACTTTCGACCCCTCCGTGGGTGGCTACACCTTC.

The genes are TRBV24-1 and TRBJ1-2; 7 nucleotides line up with TRBD1. The junction had 5 bases not matched to a gene; V was cut back by 4 bases and J by 4 bases. The CDR3 loop spans 14 amino acids. CDR1 KGHDR and CDR2 SFDVKD come from the germline V gene. The CDR3 loop reads CATSDPGQIYGYTF. For the CDR3, the DNA is TGTGCCACCAGTGACCCGGGACAGATCTATGGCTACACCTTC.

The gene calls are TRBV27 and TRBJ1-2; D might be TRBD1 (6 bases). The CDR3 covers 15 residues. Trimming stripped 6 bases from V and 8 bases from J, with 22 bases between. The germline V gene encodes CDR1 MNHEY and CDR2 SMNVEV (reference sequence). CDR3 sequence (DNA): TGTGCCAGCAGCGAACCGGGCAGGGGCGGAGTGGGCTACACCTTC. This gives the protein CASSEPGRGGVGYTF.

This clonotype came up a few times. This sequence joins TRBV7-2 and TRBJ1-3, with unresolved D. V was trimmed by 5 bases and J by 2 bases, leaving 10 bases between them. The V gene's germline CDR1 is SGHTA and CDR2 FQGNSA. CDR3 length: 14 amino acids. CDR3 nucleotide sequence: TGTGCCAGCAGCCAGCAAGCTACTGGAAACACCATATATTTT. Amino acid sequence: CASSQQATGNTIYF.

V and J are TRBV11-2 and TRBJ1-3; D call uncertain. This CDR3 comprises 14 residues. Germline V lookup: CDR1 SGHAT, CDR2 FQNNGV. The V end was cut by 5 bases, the J end by 3 bases, with 11 bases between. The CDR3: CASSRSLGGNTIYF. In DNA, the CDR3 is TGTGCCAGCAGCCGTAGTCTAGGTGGAAACACCATATATTTT.

The CDR3 DNA sequence: TGTGCCAGCAGTTTCCAAGACAGGGGGCGGAATCAGCCCCAGCATTTT. Its translation is CASSFQDRGRNQPQHF. J is TRBJ1-5 and V is TRBV28; TRBD1 matches at 10 bases. The CDR3 is made up of 16 amino acids. Trimming took 3 bases from V and 4 from J; bases not matched to a gene: 6. CDR1 and CDR2 (germline): MDHEN, SYDVKM.

This clonotype was seen only a few times. V gene TRBV27 combines with J gene TRBJ2-7; perhaps TRBD1 as D (5 bases). The CDR3 loop spans 14 amino acids. Germline V gene data show CDR1 as MNHEY and CDR2 as SMNVEV (reference sequence). Deletions cut 5 bases from V and 7 bases from J, with 18 bases between. DNA of the CDR3: TGTGCCAGCAGTCCAGGGTACAGTTACAATGAGCAGTACTTC. Residues: CASSPGYSYNEQYF.

This clonotype was counted a few times. The genes are TRBV4-2 and TRBJ2-2, with TRBD1 identical over 11 bases. The CDR3 is made up of 17 amino acids. Looked up from germline, CDR1 is LGHNA and CDR2 is YNFKEQ. The junction had 8 bases not matched to a gene; V was cut back by 3 bases and J by 5 bases. In nucleotides, the CDR3 is TGTGCCAGCAGCCACCTAGGACAGGGGGCTTCGACCGGGGAGCTGTTTTTT. Its protein is CASSHLGQGASTGELFF.

This chain links TRBV7-9 with TRBJ1-5, with TRBD1 identical over 7 bases. The J segment lost 2 bases and the V segment lost 1 base, leaving 5 bases of the junction unmatched. The length of the CDR3 is 16 residues. Germline assignment: CDR1 SEHNR and CDR2 FQNEAQ (reference sequence). CDR3 nucleotides: TGTGCCAGCAGCTTAGGGTGGACAGGAGGCAATCAGCCCCAGCATTTT. Encoded protein: CASSLGWTGGNQPQHF.

Remarks on this clonotype: At one end, the junction sequence differs from germline, possibly due to a read error. The CDR3 nucleotides read TGCAGTGCTAGGACTAGCGGGGGGCACTACGGGCAGTACTTC. This gives the protein CSARTSGGHYGQYF. The chain employs TRBV20-1 and TRBJ2-7, with TRBD2 matching 13 bases. The germline CDR1 and CDR2 sequences are DFQATT and SNEGSKA (reference sequence). The CDR3 consists of 14 residues.